What follows are 25 T cell receptor beta chains derived from one specimen sequenced in a study of identical twins. TCRdb reprocessed the 5' RACE reads with MiXCR, giving one entry per CDR3 protein. In the table there are about 470,000 distinct CDR3 sequences, more than 20% of which are singletons. The same specimen was also included in a second study, on T cells expressing NK-cell markers.

Material: CD4+ T cells sorted from blood. These receptors originate from a woman in her late teens or twenties in good health.

V and J are TRBV20-1 and TRBJ2-4; D is ambiguous. The ends were cut back, 6 bases at V and 11 bases at J, with 8 bases in the middle. The CDR3 has 9 amino acids. From germline, CDR1 is DFQATT and CDR2 SNEGSKA (reference sequence). The CDR3 protein is CSAGPVQYF. For the CDR3, the DNA is TGCAGTGCCGGCCCTGTTCAGTACTTC.

The rearrangement links TRBV2 to TRBJ2-1; possibly TRBD1 for D (5 bases). The length of the CDR3 is 12 residues. V shed 6 bases and J shed 8 bases, with 11 bases lying between them. From germline, CDR1 is SNHLY and CDR2 FYNNEI. CDR3 sequence (DNA): TGTGCCAGCAGAAGACAGAGCCATGAGCAGTTCTTC. This sequence encodes CASRRQSHEQFF.

The chain uses TRBV11-3 and TRBJ2-2; 9 nucleotides match TRBD2. The germline V gene encodes CDR1 SGHNT and CDR2 YENEEA. This CDR3 spans 17 amino acids. V trimming: 1 base; J trimming: 4 bases; junction bases outside the gene matches: 7. The DNA for the CDR3 is TGTGCCAGCAGCTTAGCCGGCGGGGGGGCCGCCACCGGGGAGCTGTTTTTT. It yields the protein CASSLAGGGAATGELFF.

J is TRBJ1-2 and V is TRBV2, with 8 bases fitting TRBD1. Trimming removed 6 bases from V and 8 bases from J; junction bases left unmatched: 14. Germline values: CDR1 SNHLY, CDR2 FYNNEI. The CDR3 contains 15 residues. The CDR3 protein is CASRDPGQGKRGYTF. The CDR3 DNA sequence: TGTGCCAGCAGGGACCCCGGACAGGGCAAAAGGGGCTACACCTTC.

As DNA, the CDR3 is TGTGCCAGCAATCCAGTGACCGGGACACTCTCCTACGAGCAGTACTTC. Translation gives CASNPVTGTLSYEQYF. This chain uses TRBV6-2 or TRBV6-3 with TRBJ2-7; tentatively, D is TRBD1 (6 bases). CDR3 length equals 16 residues. Trimming took off 7 bases at V and 0 bases at J, with 19 bases between the two ends. Germline V lookup: CDR1 MNHEY, CDR2 SVGEGT.

In its sample, this clonotype was seen a few times. The chain employs TRBV12-3 or TRBV12-4 and TRBJ2-7; tentative D call: TRBD1 (6 bases). The CDR3 loop spans 14 amino acids. V lost 1 base and J 10 bases, leaving 17 bases between the germline ends. CDR3 residues: CASSLGGPTPKQYF. The CDR3 region has the DNA TGTGCCAGCAGTTTAGGGGGGCCTACCCCCAAACAGTACTTC.

This clonotype has a single count. V and J are TRBV7-2 and TRBJ2-3; 11 bases agree with TRBD2. Germline CDR1 and CDR2: SGHTA and FQGNSA. V lost 3 bases to trimming and J lost 4 bases; unmatched junction nucleotides: 6. The CDR3 extends over 16 amino acids. CDR3 protein: CASSFLAGGLADTQYF. The CDR3 DNA is TGTGCCAGCAGCTTTCTAGCGGGAGGATTGGCAGATACGCAGTATTTT.

This chain connects TRBV11-2 to TRBJ2-7, with 13 nucleotides matching TRBD2. Germline-derived CDR1 and CDR2 are SGHAT and FQNNGV. This CDR3 has 18 residues. Trimming took 5 bases from V and 5 from J; bases not matched to a gene: 15. The CDR3 is CASSPLGGLAGDTNEQYF. The CDR3 DNA reads as TGTGCCAGCAGCCCCCTCGGCGGACTAGCGGGAGATACGAACGAGCAGTACTTC. The full variable domain, its missing parts supplied by reference TRBV11-2 and TRBJ2-7, is EAGVAQSPRYKIIEKRQSVAFWCNPISGHATLYWYQQILGQGPKLLIQFQNNGVVDDSQLPKDRFSAERLKGVDSTLKIQPAKLEDSAVYLCASSPLGGLAGDTNEQYFGPGTRLTVT.

This sequence joins TRBV7-2 and TRBJ2-7; D uncertain. The CDR3 has 13 residues. Between the trimmed V and J ends, which lost 3 bases and 7 bases, there was a span of 13 bases. The germline V gene encodes CDR1 SGHTA and CDR2 FQGNSA. CDR3 region: CASSFTRSPEQYF. CDR3 nucleotides: TGTGCCAGCAGCTTCACTCGGTCTCCTGAGCAGTACTTC.

This chain connects TRBV9 to TRBJ1-2, with a possible D match to TRBD1 (5 bases). Germline CDR1 and CDR2: SGDLS and YYNGEE. The CDR3 runs 15 residues. Trimming cost V 0 bases and J 5 bases, with 14 bases left between them. The CDR3 here is CASSVASARDYGYTF. CDR3 nucleotides: TGTGCCAGCAGCGTAGCGTCAGCCAGGGATTATGGCTACACCTTC.

The V and J genes are TRBV11-2 and TRBJ1-2; 8 bases are a match to TRBD1. The CDR3 has 15 residues. The germline gives CDR1 SGHAT, CDR2 FQNNGV. V lost 4 bases, J lost 2 bases, and 6 bases stayed unmatched. The CDR3 DNA reads as TGTGCCAGCAGCTCCCGCGGACAGGGCAACTATGGCTACACCTTC. Protein sequence: CASSSRGQGNYGYTF.

The J gene is TRBJ2-3, the V gene TRBV7-6; 10 nucleotides match TRBD2. After removal of 5 bases from V and 4 bases from J, the junction contained 15 bases not matched to a gene. Germline V gene sequence: CDR1 SGHVS, CDR2 FNYEAQ. This CDR3 is 18 amino acids long. Here the CDR3 DNA reads TGTGCCAGCAGCCAGATGGGGAGCGGGAGGGCCTCCCCAGATACGCAGTATTTT. It is translated as CASSQMGSGRASPDTQYF.

This clonotype was detected ten times or more. This sequence joins TRBV6-6 and TRBJ2-5; TRBD1 is a possible D gene (5 bases). CDR1 and CDR2 (germline): MNHNY, SVGAGI (reference sequence). The CDR3 runs to 13 residues. Trimming stripped 6 bases from V and 0 bases from J, with 8 bases between. CDR3 in amino acids: CASSSGYQETQYF. CDR3 nucleotide sequence: TGTGCCAGCAGCTCAGGGTACCAAGAGACCCAGTACTTC.

In this sample, this clonotype turned up a few times. The DNA for the CDR3 is TGTGCCTGGAGCCGGGCTATGAATACGCAGTATTTT. It specifies CAWSRAMNTQYF. The chain carries TRBV30 and TRBJ2-3, with no clear D. This CDR3 is built from 12 residues. Germline V gene data show CDR1 as GTSNPN and CDR2 as SVGIG (reference sequence). V lost 3 bases and J 7 bases, leaving 11 bases between the germline ends.

This clonotype showed up just a few times. A much larger clone lies one base from this, so it may be a read error. V and J are TRBV2 and TRBJ2-7, with no clear D. This CDR3 is built from 11 residues. Germline V lookup: CDR1 SNHLY, CDR2 FYNNEI. V lost 4 bases and J 2 bases, leaving 3 bases between the germline ends. The CDR3 loop is CASSVAYEQYF. DNA of the CDR3: TGTGCCAGCAGTGTGGCCTACGAGCAGTACTTC.

CDR3 sequence: CAISLTGFGYEQYF. The CDR3 DNA follows: TGTGCCATCAGTTTGACAGGGTTCGGGTACGAGCAGTACTTC. The chain combines TRBV10-3 with TRBJ2-7; TRBD1 aligns across 7 bases. Trimming took 5 bases from V and 4 from J; bases not matched to a gene: 8. The CDR3 runs 14 residues. CDR1 is ENHRY and CDR2 is SYGVKD in the germline V gene.

This clonotype was seen a few times. The gene calls are TRBV2 and TRBJ2-1, with TRBD2 matching over 14 bases. Losses at the gene ends were 7 bases for V and 8 bases for J; bases not matched to a gene: 7. The CDR3 has 15 amino acids. The germline V gene has CDR1 SNHLY and CDR2 FYNNEI. The CDR3 protein is CASTRLAGGVDEQFF. CDR3 DNA sequence: TGTGCCAGCACCAGACTAGCGGGAGGGGTTGATGAGCAGTTCTTC.

This clonotype came up many times. The V and J genes are TRBV29-1 and TRBJ2-1; 8 bases map to TRBD2. The germline V gene encodes CDR1 SQVTM and CDR2 ANQGSEA. The junction had 2 bases not matched to a gene; V was cut back by 7 bases and J by 0 bases. The CDR3 consists of 13 residues. As DNA, the CDR3 is TGCAGCGAAAGCGGGAGCTCCTACAATGAGCAGTTCTTC. Its protein product is CSESGSSYNEQFF.

The chain is built from TRBV9 and TRBJ2-1, with D possibly matching TRBD2 (5 bases). Germline CDR1 SGDLS, CDR2 YYNGEE. The germline V and J ends were trimmed by 0 bases and 3 bases, with 13 bases remaining between them. The CDR3 is 16 residues long. The chain's CDR3 is CASSVGITRDYNEQFF. CDR3 coding DNA: TGTGCCAGCAGCGTAGGTATCACCCGGGACTACAATGAGCAGTTCTTC.

As DNA, the CDR3 is TGCAGCGTCCGAGGGGAACGGGGACAGGCGGACACTGAAGCTTTCTTT. It codes for CSVRGERGQADTEAFF. The chain links TRBV29-1 to TRBJ1-1, with 8 bases matching TRBD1. V dropped 6 bases and J dropped 3; count of bases not matched to a gene: 15. In germline, CDR1 is SQVTM, CDR2 ANQGSEA. CDR3 length equals 16 residues.

The table lists this clonotype with a few counts. Its ends do not fully match the called genes, so a read error is possible. CDR3 sequence reads: CASSLGGSGHNEQFF. CDR3 coding DNA: TGCGCAAGCAGCTTGGGTGGTAGCGGCCATAATGAGCAGTTCTTC. V and J are TRBV5-1 and TRBJ2-1; possibly TRBD2 for D (6 bases). This CDR3 has 15 residues. The germline CDR1 and CDR2 sequences are SGHRS and YFSETQ.

The genes are TRBV2 and TRBJ1-1; D gene unclear. Trimming stripped 6 bases from V and 3 bases from J, with 17 bases between. Looked up from germline, CDR1 is SNHLY and CDR2 is FYNNEI. This CDR3 spans 15 amino acids. The CDR3 nucleotides are TGTGCCAGCAGCTTTCCAAAAAGGTCGGACACTGAAGCTTTCTTT. Residues: CASSFPKRSDTEAFF.

This rearrangement joins TRBV10-3 to TRBJ2-3; D unresolved. This CDR3 has 14 amino acids. V dropped 8 bases and J dropped 0 bases, with 12 bases sitting between them. Germline-derived CDR1 and CDR2 are ENHRY and SYGVKD. CDR3 in DNA: TGTGCCATCGGTTCCCGCGCTAGCACAGATACGCAGTATTTT. Residues: CAIGSRASTDTQYF.

The chain couples TRBV10-2 to TRBJ1-6, with a weak D call TRBD1 (5 bases). The germline CDR1 and CDR2 sequences are WSHSY and SAAADI. This CDR3 is 12 amino acids long. V was trimmed by 6 bases and J by 8 bases, leaving 8 bases between them. CDR3 region: CASSRGDSPLHF. The DNA for the CDR3 is TGCGCCAGCAGCAGAGGGGATTCACCCCTCCACTTT.

This chain connects TRBV12-3 or TRBV12-4 to TRBJ2-6; D gene uncertain. The V end lost 7 bases, the J end lost 4 bases, and 14 bases lay between the germline ends. The CDR3 spans 15 residues. CDR3 DNA sequence: TGTGCCAGCACCTTGGAAGGGCCAGGGGCCAACGTCCTGACTTTC. Protein: CASTLEGPGANVLTF.